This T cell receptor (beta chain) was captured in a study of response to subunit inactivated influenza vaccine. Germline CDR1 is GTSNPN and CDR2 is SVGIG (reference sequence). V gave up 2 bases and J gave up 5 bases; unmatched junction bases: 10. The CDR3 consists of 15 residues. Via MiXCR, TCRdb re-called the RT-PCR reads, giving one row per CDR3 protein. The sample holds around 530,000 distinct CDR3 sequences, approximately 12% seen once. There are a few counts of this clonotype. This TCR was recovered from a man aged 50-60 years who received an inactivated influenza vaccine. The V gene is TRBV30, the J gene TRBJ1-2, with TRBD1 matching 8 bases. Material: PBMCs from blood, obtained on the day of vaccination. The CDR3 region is CAWSRQLQGGYGYTF. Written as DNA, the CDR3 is TGTGCCTGGAGTCGCCAACTACAGGGGGGATATGGCTACACCTTC. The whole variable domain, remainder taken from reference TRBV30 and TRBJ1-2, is SQTIHQWPATLVQPVGSPLSLECTVEGTSNPNLYWYRQAAGRGLQLLFYSVGIGQISSEVPQNLSASRPQDRQFILSSKKLLLSDSGFYLCAWSRQLQGGYGYTFGSGTRLTVV.